These 20 T cell receptor beta chains came from one sample sequenced in a study of beta chain features in type 1 diabetes. Sequencing targeted expressed TCRB transcripts, as all isolated RNA had been reverse transcribed. The data were produced by immunoSEQ multiplex PCR, yet TCRdb's version contains in-frame clones alone and is incomplete. The sample has about 360,000 clones, 10% to 15% seen once. The sample was naive CD4+ T cells from blood. All receptors derive from a man between 18 and 29 years old in good health.

This clone was observed a handful of times. The chain has TRBV20-1 and TRBJ2-7; D gene ambiguous. Germline CDR1 is DFQATT and CDR2 is SNEGSKA (reference sequence). This CDR3 is 11 amino acids long. Trimming left V 3 bases short and J 6 bases short, with 9 bases between. The CDR3 loop reads CSARWQAEQYF. CDR3 nucleotide sequence: TGCAGTGCTAGGTGGCAGGCCGAGCAGTACTTC.

This clone was detected only a few times. J is TRBJ2-7 and V is TRBV9; D ambiguous. From germline, CDR1 is SGDLS and CDR2 YYNGEE. V lost 0 bases to trimming and J lost 6 bases, with 10 bases between them. The CDR3 totals 13 residues. CDR3 nucleotide sequence: TGTGCCAGCAGCGTAGAGTCTACCGGCGAGCAGTACTTC. Amino acids: CASSVESTGEQYF.

The chain employs TRBV28 and TRBJ1-4; 7 nucleotides agree with TRBD1. Unmatched junction bases numbered 12, after V lost 6 bases and J lost 5 bases. Germline V gene sequence: CDR1 MDHEN, CDR2 SYDVKM. The length of the CDR3 is 16 residues. The CDR3 sequence is CASSHLQGQRNEKLFF. In DNA, the CDR3 is TGTGCCAGCAGCCACCTCCAGGGACAGAGAAATGAAAAACTGTTTTTT.

This clone was seen a few times. The rearrangement joins TRBV27 to TRBJ1-2; D perhaps matches TRBD1 (5 bases). With 4 bases removed from V and 8 bases from J, the gap between germline ends came to 14 bases. Germline V CDR1 and CDR2: MNHEY, SMNVEV (reference sequence). The CDR3 is made up of 13 amino acids. CDR3 loop: CASSYNRGQGYTF. DNA for the CDR3: TGTGCCAGCAGTTATAATAGGGGCCAGGGCTACACCTTC.

This clone has a handful of counts. V and J are TRBV7-2 and TRBJ2-7; 11 bases align to TRBD2. Trimming removed 5 bases from V and 2 bases from J; junction bases left unmatched: 5. The CDR3 spans 15 residues. Germline CDR1 reads SGHTA; CDR2 reads FQGNSA. As DNA, the CDR3 is TGTGCCAGCAGCCATGCTAGCGGGAGGACCTACGAGCAGTACTTC. This translates into CASSHASGRTYEQYF.

The V gene is TRBV10-3, the J gene TRBJ2-7; a possible D gene is TRBD1 (6 bases). With 6 bases removed from V and 6 bases from J, the gap between germline ends came to 12 bases. Germline V gene data show CDR1 as ENHRY and CDR2 as SYGVKD. CDR3 length equals 12 residues. CDR3 coding DNA: TGTGCCATCAGCTTTCTCAGGGGCGAGCAGTACTTC. This translates into CAISFLRGEQYF.

There are a few counts of this clone. The CDR3: CASSPQGQEGTDTQYF. The CDR3 bases are TGCGCCAGCAGCCCGCAGGGACAGGAAGGCACAGATACGCAGTATTTT. The rearrangement links TRBV5-1 to TRBJ2-3; 8 bases agree with TRBD1. The length of the CDR3 is 16 residues. Germline CDR1 is SGHRS and CDR2 is YFSETQ. The ends lost 4 bases at V and 1 base at J; junction bases unmatched: 8.

The V call is TRBV28, the J call TRBJ2-2, with TRBD1 matching over 9 bases. The V and J ends lost 5 bases and 6 bases, in that order; junction bases with no gene match: 7. Germline values: CDR1 MDHEN, CDR2 SYDVKM. The CDR3 loop spans 15 amino acids. CDR3 coding DNA: TGTGCCAGCAGTAGCTGGGGACAGGGAGCCGGGGAGCTGTTTTTT. Encoded protein: CASSSWGQGAGELFF.

In its sample, this clone was seen a few times. V and J are TRBV7-2 and TRBJ2-1; 12 positions agree with TRBD2. The germline CDR1 and CDR2 sequences are SGHTA and FQGNSA. V lost 3 bases to trimming and J lost 8 bases; unmatched junction nucleotides: 2. This CDR3 has 14 amino acids. CDR3 protein: CASSLTSGGDEQFF. The CDR3 bases are TGTGCCAGCAGCTTGACTAGCGGGGGCGATGAGCAGTTCTTC.

The J gene is TRBJ1-2, the V gene TRBV28; D may be TRBD1 (6 bases). Per the germline V gene, CDR1 is MDHEN and CDR2 is SYDVKM. The V and J ends lost 5 bases and 5 bases respectively, with 21 bases between them. CDR3 length: 16 residues. The CDR3 nucleotides read TGTGCCAGCAGTGCGAACCACAGGGCTTGGAAGTATGGCTACACCTTC. Amino acids: CASSANHRAWKYGYTF.

This clone was recorded a few times. J is TRBJ1-1 and V is TRBV7-9; D is uncertain. The CDR3 length is 14 residues. The germline V gene encodes CDR1 SEHNR and CDR2 FQNEAQ (reference sequence). Trimming left V 5 bases short and J 0 bases short, with 10 bases between. The CDR3 spells CASSAQNMNTEAFF. CDR3 in DNA: TGTGCCAGCAGCGCACAGAACATGAACACTGAAGCTTTCTTT.

This clone was seen a few times. The chain combines TRBV29-1 with TRBJ2-3; D perhaps matches TRBD2 (5 bases). The CDR3 consists of 13 residues. In germline, CDR1 is SQVTM, CDR2 ANQGSEA. The V end lost 7 bases, the J end lost 3 bases, and 14 bases lay between the germline ends. The CDR3 region has the DNA TGCAGCGCGGCGGGTCTCCTAACAGATACGCAGTATTTT. Its translation: CSAAGLLTDTQYF.

The chain recombines TRBV5-8 with TRBJ2-2; D is possibly TRBD2 (6 bases). The germline CDR1 and CDR2 sequences are SGHTS and YDEGEE. CDR3 size: 17 residues. V was trimmed by 1 base and J by 3 bases, leaving 16 bases between them. CDR3 sequence (DNA): TGTGCCAGCAGCTTGACCCACCGGGACTTGGACACCGGGGAGCTGTTTTTT. It is translated as CASSLTHRDLDTGELFF.

This clone occurred a few times. The rearrangement joins TRBV19 to TRBJ2-7; 7 bases are a match to TRBD1. Germline trimming cut 5 bases from V and 5 bases from J; bases unmatched to any gene: 6. Germline assignment: CDR1 LNHDA and CDR2 SQIVND (reference sequence). There are 13 residues in the CDR3. Here the CDR3 DNA reads TGTGCCAGTAGTCAGGGGGTACGTGACGAGCAGTACTTC. Translating it yields CASSQGVRDEQYF.

The gene calls are TRBV30 and TRBJ2-5; a possible D gene is TRBD1 (6 bases). Trimming pared 1 base from V and 5 bases from J, leaving 11 bases between. Germline V CDR1 and CDR2: GTSNPN, SVGIG (reference sequence). The CDR3 spans 13 residues. The CDR3 region is CAWSAQGRETQYF. The DNA of the CDR3 is TGTGCCTGGAGTGCACAGGGACGGGAGACCCAGTACTTC.

V gene TRBV7-3 combines with J gene TRBJ2-5, with 8 positions matching TRBD2. The V gene end was trimmed by 4 bases and the J gene end by 4 bases; junction bases not matched to a gene: 2. The germline gives CDR1 SGHTA, CDR2 FQGTGA. CDR3 length: 13 amino acids. This CDR3 is CASSSTSAETQYF. DNA for the CDR3: TGTGCCAGCAGCTCGACTAGCGCAGAGACCCAGTACTTC. The full variable domain, rest sourced from reference TRBV7-3 and TRBJ2-5, is GAGVSQTPSNKVTEKGKYVELRCDPISGHTALYWYRQSLGQGPEFLIYFQGTGAADDSGLPNDRFFAVRPEGSVSTLKIQRTERGDSAVYLCASSSTSAETQYFGPGTRLLVL.

The chain carries TRBV15 and TRBJ2-2, with D unclear. V was pared by 0 bases and J by 1 base, with 6 bases between. CDR1 and CDR2 (germline): LNHNV, YYDKDF (reference sequence). The CDR3 is made up of 15 amino acids. CDR3 amino acids: CATSRDNRNTGELFF. CDR3 DNA: TGTGCCACCAGCAGAGATAACAGGAACACCGGGGAGCTGTTTTTT.

CDR3 region: CASSVGGDSNYGYTF. The CDR3 nucleotides are TGTGCCAGCAGCGTAGGCGGGGATTCTAACTATGGCTACACCTTC. The genes are TRBV9 and TRBJ1-2; D gene unclear. The CDR3 totals 15 residues. V was cut by 0 bases and J by 0 bases, with 9 bases left in between. Germline-derived CDR1 and CDR2 are SGDLS and YYNGEE.

V usage is TRBV30 and J usage is TRBJ1-1; no firm D call. Between the trimmed V and J ends, which lost 0 bases and 1 base, there was a span of 9 bases. CDR1 GTSNPN and CDR2 SVGIG come from the germline V gene (reference sequence). CDR3 size: 14 residues. The CDR3 DNA is TGTGCCTGGAGTGTAACATTTTCGAACACTGAAGCTTTCTTT. Translating gives CAWSVTFSNTEAFF.

The chain uses TRBV9 and TRBJ2-3; unclear D gene. The CDR3 extends over 14 amino acids. Trimming took 1 base from V and 6 from J, leaving 12 bases between them. Germline-derived CDR1 and CDR2 are SGDLS and YYNGEE. The CDR3 region has the DNA TGTGCCAGCAGCGTAACAGATTTCACGGATACGCAGTATTTT. Protein product: CASSVTDFTDTQYF.